The present T cell receptor (beta chain) was sequenced within a study of shared clonotypes between healthy human individuals (dated by TCRdb to 2018 to 2020). Regarding the research as a whole: The cohort included a few men and a couple of women between 18 and 49 years of age. Between about 0.85 and 8.9 billion PBMCs per donor were obtained by leukapheresis. The study deeply sequenced blood TCR repertoires of about five healthy adults to estimate repertoire size and the extent of clonotype sharing between individuals. To increase sequencing depth and limit assay-specific biases, TCR repertoire library preparation and sequencing were carried out by different laboratories using diverse techniques. For each donor, CD4 naive and CD4 memory were each given three plates, CD8 naive was given two plates, and CD8 memory was given one plate.

Using the deep immunoSEQ assay, TCR CDR3 regions were amplified from genomic DNA by multiplex PCR. Extracted genomic DNA from each cell subset was distributed evenly across all wells of several immunoSEQ 96-well plates, and each plate was treated as a replicate. For sorted subsets, approximately 0.2 ug of genomic DNA, equivalent to 25,000 to 35,000 T cell genomes, went into each replicate PCR. Purified libraries were measured with a Qubit 3.0 fluorometer, size-checked on a Bioanalyzer 2100, and measured again with the KAPA Library Quantification kit. Each immunoSEQ 96-well plate was sequenced on its own single-read 150-cycle Illumina NextSeq 550 flow cell. In the original analysis: Because the immunoSEQ output held only junctional sequences and lacked quality scores, the filtering could not match the filtering applied to full-length reads. Sequences were annotated with PyIR, a Python wrapper for IgBLAST v1.9, and V/J genes and CDR3 were assigned using IMGT germline references. Reads with weak V/J assignments (E-value above 1e-6), missing CDR3, stop codons, out-of-frame junctions, or ambiguous translated residues were removed. V3J clonotypes were defined as sequences sharing the same inferred V gene, J gene, and CDR3 amino acid sequence. Percentage overlap between repertoires was calculated by dividing the number of shared unique clonotypes by the size of the smaller repertoire. Repertoire richness was assessed with RTK rarefaction, the Chao1 estimator, and Recon v2.1 estimates of unobserved clonotypes. Generation probabilities were computed with OLGA for all TCRbeta clonotypes obtained by the gDNA method from a few donors. TCRdb provides this immuneACCESS table in a form limited to in-frame rearrangements. Some clones are lacking; in checked studies, under half of them reflect an unresolved V gene, and why the rest are absent is not known. That table supplies the V and J calls and clone size; D and trimming were determined from the DNA. The table for this sample lists 2 million or so clones; approximately 94% of them were counted only once. Approximately 1.2% of the sample is taken by the ten largest.

After removal of 6 bases from V and 11 bases from J, the junction retains 16 bases not matched to a gene. The germline V gene encodes CDR1 MDHEN and CDR2 SYDVKM. The CDR3, from cysteine to phenylalanine, totals 15 residues. Only the CDR3 part of the read is kept: 45 bases, read in frame from the first base. As regards this clone: No antigen is known for it. No qualities accompany the bases; no much larger clone lies one base away.

CD8 naive samples were obtained by positive selection for CCR7 among CD45RO-negative cells, yielding a CD45RA+CCR7+ population from which TemRA cells were excluded. The donors were healthy, HIV-negative adults with no recently reported acute infections or vaccinations. Only Caucasian adults living in Nashville, Tennessee, USA were represented among the donors. Blood was collected by leukapheresis, and PBMCs were isolated by Ficoll-Histopaque density gradient centrifugation and then cryopreserved in liquid nitrogen vapor phase. Analytical flow cytometry was used to check the purity and quantity of each magnetically sorted T cell population. From each sorted fraction, genomic DNA was isolated and quantified by UV absorbance on a Nanodrop 2000c. Study-level results and caveats: Naive subsets generally had larger estimated clonotype richness than memory subsets did. Sampling was restricted to blood, and TCR repertoires in tissue are likely to differ from TCR repertoires in blood. Higher generation probabilities were observed for clonotypes shared by all four sorted-subset donors than for non-shared clonotypes. Pairwise subsampling indicated that sequencing depth was expected to affect the degree of clonotype sharing among donors. Even with the large sequencing depth, rarefaction of the sorted-subset datasets indicated that sequencing was incomplete. Because the study included a small number of donors, the genetic and exposure-history diversity represented was limited. Sharing across four donors was observed for about 5% of naive CD4, 3% to 3.5% of naive CD8, over 2% of memory CD4, and approximately 0.41% of memory CD8 clonotypes.

Material for sequencing was naive CD8+ T cells sorted from blood. The cell subset or site label here, explained by the study, means: CD45RA+CCR7+. The sequence came from a man aged 18 to 29 in good health. The chain uses TRBV28 and TRBJ1-2; the junction holds 9 bases that match TRBD1. This receptor has the CDR3 CASSTLPRTGARYTF. The nucleotide sequence reads as follows: TGTGCCAGCAGCACCTTACCCCGGACAGGGGCCAGGTACACCTTC.